This T cell receptor beta chain was found in a study of blood T cell repertoires in COVID-19 (dated by TCRdb to about 2020). Describing the broader study: Collaborator samples came from the United States, Italy and Spain and covered acute and convalescent phases of COVID-19. The repertoires were made available in a free public database intended to serve as a resource for research on the immune response to SARS-CoV-2. The samples were drawn from the first 160 participants of the ongoing ImmuneRACE study and from 1,254 subjects provided by 6 global collaborators. Where available, HLA class I and class II types were obtained from metadata supplied by the sample provider rather than from assay-based typing. Deeply sampled blood TCRbeta repertoires from subjects exposed to, actively infected with, or recovered from COVID-19 were included in the dataset. The material from the prospective study consisted of cDNA or gDNA derived from T cells, B-cell-depleted T cells, or PBMCs. Sample metadata almost always included a de-identified subject ID, COVID-19 status, age in years and sex. Paper-wide results and their limitations: The amount of clinical and demographic metadata varied by source and participant and was provided uncurated.

For this clone: The antigen it recognizes is unknown. No base qualities exist here, and no much larger clone lies one base off it.

The collaborating institutions used their own protocols to collect whole blood in K2EDTA tubes. For TCRbeta analysis, collaborators shipped samples as frozen whole blood, isolated PBMCs, or DNA extracted from either of those sample types. The germline V gene specifies KGHSH as CDR1 and LQKENI as CDR2. The junction shows trimming of 2 bases on V and 4 bases on J, and the gene matches do not reach 7 bases of it. The CDR3, from cysteine to phenylalanine, totals 15 residues. Only CDR3 DNA is held: 45 bases, read in frame from base 1. TCRbeta CDR3 regions were amplified from genomic DNA by means of the immunoSEQ Assay, a bias-controlled multiplex PCR. Per the authors' processing: The number of nucleated cells in each sample was estimated from the amplification of reference gene primers within the assay. To quantify the absolute abundance of each unique TCRbeta CDR3 rearrangement, sequence reads were collapsed and filtered. Productive Simpson clonality was computed per sample as the square root of Simpson's diversity index over productive rearrangements. The immuneACCESS repertoire file appears here via TCRdb, limited to in-frame rearrangements. These files lack a portion of the clones; in checked studies, under half of the deficit traces to unresolved V genes, and the cause of the others is not known. V, J and clone size derive from that table, while D and trimming were established from the DNA sequence. The sample records a few hundred thousand clones, 75% to 90% of which are singletons. The ten largest clones represent 3% to 4.5% of the sample.

This receptor was taken from a woman aged 18-29 years with acute or convalescent COVID-19. Here the chain combines TRBV18 and TRBJ1-2, and 7 junction bases match TRBD1. The sequenced sample consisted of peripheral blood. This receptor has the CDR3 CASSPGGQVGYGYTF. The sequenced DNA: TGTGCCAGCTCACCAGGAGGACAGGTCGGCTATGGCTACACCTTC.